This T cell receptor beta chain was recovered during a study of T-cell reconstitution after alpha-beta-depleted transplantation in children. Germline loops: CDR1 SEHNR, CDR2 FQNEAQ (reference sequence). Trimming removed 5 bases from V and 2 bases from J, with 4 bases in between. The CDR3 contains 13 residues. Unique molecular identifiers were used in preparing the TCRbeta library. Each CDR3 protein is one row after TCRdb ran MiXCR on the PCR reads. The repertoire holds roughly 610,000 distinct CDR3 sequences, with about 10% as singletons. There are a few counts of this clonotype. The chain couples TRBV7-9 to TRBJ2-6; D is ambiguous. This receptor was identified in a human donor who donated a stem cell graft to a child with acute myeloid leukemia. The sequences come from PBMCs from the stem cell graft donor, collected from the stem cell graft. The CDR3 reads CASSQTGANVLTF. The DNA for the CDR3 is TGTGCCAGCAGCCAAACTGGGGCCAACGTCCTGACTTTC.